Detailed here is one T cell receptor beta chain. The antigen remains undetermined. Method: immunoSEQ multiplex PCR; TCRdb's copy keeps in-frame clones and lacks some. This table has about 120,000 clones, 85% to 90% appearing once. This sample stems from a study of T cell responses to AZD1222 COVID-19 vaccine. Findings of the study overall: Spike-specific TCR repertoires showed rising breadth and depth after two AZD1222 doses.

The clonotype comes from an adult who received the AZD1222 COVID-19 vaccine. The source material was peripheral blood, sampled 28 days after the second AZD1222 dose.

CDR3 protein: CASSNPPPHLQPQHF. The CDR3 nucleotides read TGTGCCAGTAGTAACCCTCCCCCCCATCTACAGCCCCAGCATTTT. This chain joins TRBV19 and TRBJ1-5; D unclear. Trimming took off 4 bases at V and 7 bases at J, with 17 bases between the two ends. The CDR3 length is 15 residues. CDR1 and CDR2 from the germline V gene are LNHDA and SQIVND (reference sequence).